These 22 T cell receptor beta chains share one sample of origin, sequenced in a study of shared clonotypes between healthy human individuals. Sequenced by immunoSEQ multiplex PCR; TCRdb stores in-frame clones only, minus some. This sample has 750,000 to 1,000,000 clones, with over 90% found just once. Naive CD8 cells lacked CD45RO, underwent positive selection for CCR7 and left out terminally differentiated effector memory CD45RA+ cells. Sequenced: naive CD8+ T cells sorted from blood. The receptor source for this set is a young man in good health.

This rearrangement joins TRBV2 to TRBJ2-7; no clear D. The CDR3 runs to 12 residues. CDR1 is SNHLY and CDR2 is FYNNEI in the germline V gene. V lost 7 bases, J lost 0 bases, and 7 bases lay in between. CDR3 sequence: CASTRSSYEQYF. The CDR3 DNA sequence: TGTGCCAGCACCCGGTCCTCCTACGAGCAGTACTTC.

Notes on this clone: The sample has other DNA sequences that encode this CDR3 too. This rearrangement joins TRBV6-1 to TRBJ2-7; TRBD2 aligns across 9 bases. The germline V gene has CDR1 MNHNS and CDR2 SASEGT. The CDR3 covers 14 residues. The trim removed 1 base at V and 2 bases at J, leaving 0 bases unmatched. The CDR3 DNA is TGTGCCAGCAGTGAAGGCGGGAGGGCCTACGAGCAGTACTTC. It specifies CASSEGGRAYEQYF.

The CDR3 DNA reads TGTGCCAGCAGTTCGACCGGGAGCCTCGGCAATCAGCCCCAGCATTTT. Amino acid sequence: CASSSTGSLGNQPQHF. J is TRBJ1-5 and V is TRBV27; D call uncertain. Germline loops: CDR1 MNHEY, CDR2 SMNVEV (reference sequence). The V end lost 4 bases, the J end lost 2 bases, and 15 bases lay between the germline ends. The CDR3 is 16 residues long.

This chain links TRBV7-9 with TRBJ2-1; 8 bases map to TRBD2. CDR1 is SEHNR, CDR2 FQNEAQ, per germline (reference sequence). The J segment lost 2 bases and the V segment lost 4 bases, leaving 7 bases of the junction unmatched. The CDR3 runs to 16 residues. The CDR3 bases are TGTGCCAGCAGCTCCCAAGCGGGAGCGACCTACAATGAGCAGTTCTTC. Encoded protein: CASSSQAGATYNEQFF. Drawing the rest from reference TRBV7-9 and TRBJ2-1, the complete variable domain is DTGVSQNPRHKITKRGQNVTFRCDPISEHNRLYWYRQTLGQGPEFLTYFQNEAQLEKSRLLSDRFSAERPKGSFSTLEIQRTEQGDSAMYLCASSSQAGATYNEQFFGPGTRLTVL.

The V and J genes are TRBV7-2 and TRBJ2-7, with D possibly being TRBD1 (6 bases). The CDR3 has 15 residues. Trimming took 3 bases from V and 4 from J, leaving 16 bases between them. Germline CDR1 reads SGHTA; CDR2 reads FQGNSA. The CDR3 protein is CASSFLVQGEYEQYF. The CDR3 coding sequence is TGTGCCAGCAGCTTTCTAGTACAGGGCGAATACGAGCAGTACTTC.

This chain connects TRBV7-9 to TRBJ1-2; no clear D. The CDR3 loop spans 14 amino acids. V was shortened by 1 base and J by 8 bases, with 14 bases between the two germline ends. Germline lookup yields CDR1 SEHNR and CDR2 FQNEAQ (reference sequence). CDR3 sequence reads: CASSLEGLRLGYTF. The DNA for the CDR3 is TGTGCCAGCAGCTTAGAGGGTCTTCGCTTGGGCTACACCTTC.

The chain links TRBV19 to TRBJ1-1; D remains unclear. Trimming cost V 10 bases and J 4 bases, with 10 bases left between them. Germline assignment: CDR1 LNHDA and CDR2 SQIVND (reference sequence). The CDR3 is 11 amino acids. DNA for the CDR3: TGTGCCACCAGCCGGAGCACTGAAGCTTTCTTT. This codes for CATSRSTEAFF.

The J gene is TRBJ2-1, the V gene TRBV4-2, with D tentatively TRBD2 (6 bases). Germline V gives CDR1 LGHNA, CDR2 YNFKEQ. The CDR3 has 15 residues. V lost 4 bases, J lost 7 bases, and 17 bases lay in between. CDR3 nucleotides: TGTGCCAGCAGCCTGAACGGAGGGGAAATGAATGAGCAGTTCTTC. It encodes CASSLNGGEMNEQFF.

This chain connects TRBV6-5 to TRBJ1-2; 7 bases line up with TRBD1. Germline CDR1 MNHEY, CDR2 SVGAGI. After removal of 5 bases from V and 8 bases from J, the junction contained 11 bases not matched to a gene. This CDR3 has 14 amino acids. The CDR3: CASSPGTEIGGYTF. CDR3 DNA sequence: TGTGCCAGCAGTCCGGGGACAGAAATAGGCGGCTACACCTTC.

The V gene is TRBV6-6, the J gene TRBJ2-7; D is undetermined. The CDR3 is made up of 12 amino acids. V was clipped by 5 bases and J by 3 bases, with 8 bases between them. Germline CDR1 MNHNY, CDR2 SVGAGI (reference sequence). CDR3 DNA: TGTGCCAGCAGTGACGAAAGCTACGAGCAGTACTTC. It codes for CASSDESYEQYF.

The chain recombines TRBV4-3 with TRBJ1-5, with D unclear. V was pared by 1 base and J by 3 bases, with 19 bases between. Looked up from germline, CDR1 is LGHNA and CDR2 is YSLEER. The CDR3 is 18 residues long. Here the CDR3 reads CASSQGIRAADYNQPQHF. CDR3 in DNA: TGCGCCAGCAGCCAAGGCATTCGGGCAGCGGACTACAATCAGCCCCAGCATTTT.

The chain joins TRBV30 to TRBJ2-1; 9 bases agree with TRBD2. The CDR3 is made up of 14 amino acids. Looked up from germline, CDR1 is GTSNPN and CDR2 is SVGIG (reference sequence). Unmatched junction bases numbered 2, after V lost 1 base and J lost 4 bases. The CDR3 DNA is TGTGCCTGGAGTGGGACTAGCGCATACAATGAGCAGTTCTTC. It specifies CAWSGTSAYNEQFF.

In the case of this clone: Other DNA sequences in this specimen translate into the identical CDR3. The chain joins TRBV27 to TRBJ2-7; 9 nucleotides line up with TRBD2. Germline assignment: CDR1 MNHEY and CDR2 SMNVEV (reference sequence). J gave up 2 bases and V 6 bases, and 2 bases lay outside the gene matches. The CDR3 spans 13 residues. The CDR3 reads CASSLAGTYEQYF. The CDR3 DNA follows: TGTGCCAGCAGCCTAGCGGGGACCTACGAGCAGTACTTC.

As DNA, the CDR3 is TGTGCCAGTAGTATGTGGGGGCTAGCACGAGGGGAGACCCAGTACTTC. It codes for CASSMWGLARGETQYF. This chain links TRBV19 with TRBJ2-5, with a tentative D call TRBD1 (6 bases). CDR3 length: 16 residues. In germline, CDR1 is LNHDA, CDR2 SQIVND (reference sequence). The V end was cut by 3 bases, the J end by 5 bases, with 19 bases between.

The chain employs TRBV9 and TRBJ2-7; D may be TRBD2 (5 bases). The ends were cut back, 0 bases at V and 3 bases at J, with 10 bases in the middle. Per the germline V gene, CDR1 is SGDLS and CDR2 is YYNGEE. CDR3 length equals 14 residues. The CDR3 protein is CASSVGESGYEQYF. In DNA, the CDR3 is TGTGCCAGCAGCGTAGGAGAGAGCGGCTACGAGCAGTACTTC.

The chain has TRBV7-9 and TRBJ2-7; 8 nucleotides align to TRBD1. The V and J ends lost 5 bases and 6 bases, in that order; junction bases with no gene match: 6. The germline CDR1 and CDR2 sequences are SEHNR and FQNEAQ (reference sequence). The CDR3 is made up of 13 amino acids. The DNA for the CDR3 is TGTGCCAGCAGCGTCGGGACAGGTCGCGAGCAGTACTTC. Translating it yields CASSVGTGREQYF.

This chain uses TRBV6-1 with TRBJ2-4; 15 positions match TRBD2. The germline V gene has CDR1 MNHNS and CDR2 SASEGT. The CDR3 has 23 residues. After removal of 1 base from V and 0 bases from J, the junction contained 16 bases not matched to a gene. The CDR3 DNA reads as TGTGCCAGCAGTGAAGGGGACAGGGCAGGACTAGCGGGAGGGTATAAAGCCAAAAACATTCAGTACTTC. Protein sequence: CASSEGDRAGLAGGYKAKNIQYF.

This rearrangement joins TRBV7-6 to TRBJ2-2; the match to TRBD2 covers 7 bases. The CDR3 extends over 17 amino acids. Trimming at V came to 1 base and at J to 6 bases, leaving 11 bases not matched to a gene. CDR1 and CDR2 from the germline V gene are SGHVS and FNYEAQ. CDR3 DNA: TGTGCCAGCAGCTTAGATGGGTACGGGAGGAAACCCGGGGAGCTGTTTTTT. This translates into CASSLDGYGRKPGELFF.

V gene TRBV15 combines with J gene TRBJ2-7; 8 bases are a match to TRBD1. This CDR3 has 16 residues. Germline V gene sequence: CDR1 LNHNV, CDR2 YYDKDF (reference sequence). The V segment lost 3 bases and the J segment 5 bases; nucleotides outside the gene matches: 12. In DNA, the CDR3 is TGTGCCACCAGCAGGGGGTTGGACAGGGCACTACACGAGCAGTACTTC. Its translation: CATSRGLDRALHEQYF.

This clone is a singleton in its sample. The rearrangement joins TRBV28 to TRBJ2-3; no firm D call. The CDR3 has 15 amino acids. Trimming shortened V by 8 bases and J by 4 bases, and 19 bases separated the two germline ends. Per the germline V gene, CDR1 is MDHEN and CDR2 is SYDVKM. Here the CDR3 reads CASDENLMSADTQYF. For the CDR3, the DNA is TGTGCCAGCGACGAGAACCTAATGAGCGCAGATACGCAGTATTTT.

The chain employs TRBV7-6 and TRBJ1-2; D may be TRBD1 (5 bases). The CDR3 is 15 residues long. Germline CDR1 and CDR2: SGHVS and FNYEAQ. V gave up 4 bases and J gave up 3 bases, with 15 bases separating them. The CDR3 is CASSSDAVGDYGYTF. In DNA, the CDR3 is TGTGCCAGCAGCTCAGACGCCGTGGGGGACTATGGCTACACCTTC. Looking up the rest from reference TRBV7-6 and TRBJ1-2 gives the full variable domain: GAGVSQSPRYKVTKRGQDVALRCDPISGHVSLYWYRQALGQGPEFLTYFNYEAQQDKSGLPNDRFSAERPEGSISTLTIQRTEQRDSAMYRCASSSDAVGDYGYTFGSGTRLTVV.

This clone was seen only once. V is TRBV4-1 and J is TRBJ2-5, with 8 bases fitting TRBD1. The germline gives CDR1 MGHRA, CDR2 YSYEKL. CDR3 size: 14 residues. The ends lost 4 bases at V and 5 bases at J; junction bases unmatched: 6. The CDR3: CASSPTNRGETQYF. CDR3 bases: TGCGCCAGCAGCCCCACTAACAGGGGGGAGACCCAGTACTTC.